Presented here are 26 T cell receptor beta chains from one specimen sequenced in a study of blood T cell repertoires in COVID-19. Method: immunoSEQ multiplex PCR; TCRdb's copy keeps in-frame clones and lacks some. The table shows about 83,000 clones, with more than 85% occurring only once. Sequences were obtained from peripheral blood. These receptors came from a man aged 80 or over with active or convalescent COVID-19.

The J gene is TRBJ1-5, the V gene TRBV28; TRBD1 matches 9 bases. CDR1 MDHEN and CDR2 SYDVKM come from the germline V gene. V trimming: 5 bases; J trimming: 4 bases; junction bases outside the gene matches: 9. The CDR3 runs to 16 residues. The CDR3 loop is CASSPSDRGWNQPQHF. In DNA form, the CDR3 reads TGTGCCAGCAGTCCGTCGGACAGGGGTTGGAATCAGCCCCAGCATTTT.

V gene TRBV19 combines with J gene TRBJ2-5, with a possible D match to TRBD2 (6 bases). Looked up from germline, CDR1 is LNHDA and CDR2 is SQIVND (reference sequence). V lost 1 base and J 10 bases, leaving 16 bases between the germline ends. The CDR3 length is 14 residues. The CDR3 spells CASSIGGRMEVQYF. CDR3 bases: TGTGCCAGTAGTATAGGGGGGAGGATGGAGGTCCAGTACTTC.

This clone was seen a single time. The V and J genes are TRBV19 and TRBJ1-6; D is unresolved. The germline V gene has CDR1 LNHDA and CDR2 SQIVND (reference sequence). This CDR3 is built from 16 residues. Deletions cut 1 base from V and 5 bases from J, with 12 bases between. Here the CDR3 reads CASSIGFRRNNSPLHF. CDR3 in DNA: TGTGCCAGTAGTATAGGTTTTCGGAGAAATAATTCACCCCTCCACTTT.

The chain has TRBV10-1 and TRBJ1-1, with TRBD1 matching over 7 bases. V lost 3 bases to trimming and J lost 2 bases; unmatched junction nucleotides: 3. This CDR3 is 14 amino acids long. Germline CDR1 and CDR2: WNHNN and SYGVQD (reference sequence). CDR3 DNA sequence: TGCGCCAGCAGTGAAGACAGGGTCAACACTGAAGCTTTCTTT. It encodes CASSEDRVNTEAFF.

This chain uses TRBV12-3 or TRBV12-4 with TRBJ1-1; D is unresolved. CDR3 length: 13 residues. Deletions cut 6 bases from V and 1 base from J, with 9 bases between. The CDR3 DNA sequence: TGTGCCAGCAGACTAGACGAGAACACTGAAGCTTTCTTT. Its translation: CASRLDENTEAFF.

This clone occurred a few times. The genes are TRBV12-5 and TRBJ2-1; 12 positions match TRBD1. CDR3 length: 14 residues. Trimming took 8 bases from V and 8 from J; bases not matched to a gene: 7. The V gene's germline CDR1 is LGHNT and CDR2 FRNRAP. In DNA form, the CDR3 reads TGTGCTAGTTCACCGGGACAGGGGGCTGATGAGCAGTTCTTC. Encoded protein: CASSPGQGADEQFF.

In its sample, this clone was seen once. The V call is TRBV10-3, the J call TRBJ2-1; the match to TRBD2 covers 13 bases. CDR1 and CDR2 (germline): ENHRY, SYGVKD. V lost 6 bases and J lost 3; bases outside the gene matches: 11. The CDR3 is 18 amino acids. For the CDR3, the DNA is TGTGCCATCAGCGCCGGGACTAGCGGGAATCGTCGCTACAATGAGCAGTTCTTC. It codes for CAISAGTSGNRRYNEQFF.

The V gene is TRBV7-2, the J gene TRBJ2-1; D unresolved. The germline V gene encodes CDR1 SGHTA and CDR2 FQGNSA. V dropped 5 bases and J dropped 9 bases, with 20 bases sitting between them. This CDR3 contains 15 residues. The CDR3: CASSENSLARSEQFF. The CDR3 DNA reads TGTGCCAGCAGCGAAAATTCATTGGCCCGGAGTGAGCAGTTCTTC.

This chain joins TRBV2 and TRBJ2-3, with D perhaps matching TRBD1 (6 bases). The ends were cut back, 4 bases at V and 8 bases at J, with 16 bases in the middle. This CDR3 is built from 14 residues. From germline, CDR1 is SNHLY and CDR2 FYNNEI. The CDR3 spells CASSAATGFRTQYF. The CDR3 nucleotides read TGTGCCAGCAGTGCCGCGACAGGTTTTCGTACGCAGTATTTT.

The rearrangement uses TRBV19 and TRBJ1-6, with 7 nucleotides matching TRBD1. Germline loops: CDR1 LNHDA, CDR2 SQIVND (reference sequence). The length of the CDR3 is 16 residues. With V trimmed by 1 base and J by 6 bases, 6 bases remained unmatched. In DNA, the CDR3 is TGTGCCAGTAGTATAGGAGGGGGCCGCAGTAATTCACCCCTCCACTTT. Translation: CASSIGGGRSNSPLHF.

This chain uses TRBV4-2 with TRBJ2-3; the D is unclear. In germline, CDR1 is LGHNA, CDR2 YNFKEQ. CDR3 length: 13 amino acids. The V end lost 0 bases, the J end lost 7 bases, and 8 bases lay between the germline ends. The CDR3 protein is CASSQENTNTQYF. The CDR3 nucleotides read TGTGCCAGCAGCCAAGAGAACACTAATACGCAGTATTTT.

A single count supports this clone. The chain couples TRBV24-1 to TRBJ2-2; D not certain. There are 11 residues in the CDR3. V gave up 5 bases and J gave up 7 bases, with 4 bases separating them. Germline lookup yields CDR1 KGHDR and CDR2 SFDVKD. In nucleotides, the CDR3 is TGTGCCACCAGTGGTCGCGGGGAGCTGTTTTTT. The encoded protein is CATSGRGELFF.

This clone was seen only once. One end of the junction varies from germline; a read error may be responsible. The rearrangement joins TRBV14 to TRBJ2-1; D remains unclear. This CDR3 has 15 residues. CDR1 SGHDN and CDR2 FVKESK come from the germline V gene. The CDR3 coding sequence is TGTGCCAGCAGCCAAGATAGCACCTCCAACAATGAGCAGTTCTTC. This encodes CASSQDSTSNNEQFF. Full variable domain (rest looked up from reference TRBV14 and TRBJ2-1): EAGVTQFPSHSVIEKGQTVTLRCDPISGHDNLYWYRRVMGKEIKFLLHFVKESKQDESGMPNNRFLAERTGGTYSTLKVQPAELEDSGVYFCASSQDSTSNNEQFFGPGTRLTVL.

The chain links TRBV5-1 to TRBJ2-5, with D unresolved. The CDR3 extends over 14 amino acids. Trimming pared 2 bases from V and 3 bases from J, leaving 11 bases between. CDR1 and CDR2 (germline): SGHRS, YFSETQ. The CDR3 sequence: CASSFEIPKETQYF. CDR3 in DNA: TGCGCCAGCAGCTTCGAGATACCGAAAGAGACCCAGTACTTC.

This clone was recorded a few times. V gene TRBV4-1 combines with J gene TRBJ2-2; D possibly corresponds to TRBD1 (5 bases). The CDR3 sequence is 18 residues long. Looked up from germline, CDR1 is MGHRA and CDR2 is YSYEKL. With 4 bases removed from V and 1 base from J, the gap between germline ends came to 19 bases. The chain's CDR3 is CASSPHGRGSQNTGELFF. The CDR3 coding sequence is TGCGCCAGCAGCCCCCACGGAAGGGGCAGCCAGAACACCGGGGAGCTGTTTTTT.

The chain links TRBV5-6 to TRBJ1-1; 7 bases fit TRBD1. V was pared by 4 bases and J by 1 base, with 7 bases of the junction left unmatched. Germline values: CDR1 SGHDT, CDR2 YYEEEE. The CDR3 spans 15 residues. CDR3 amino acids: CASSRGDRENTEAFF. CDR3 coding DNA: TGTGCCAGCAGCCGGGGTGACAGGGAGAACACTGAAGCTTTCTTT.

CDR3 sequence: CASSIERGNSPLHF. The CDR3 bases are TGTGCCAGTAGTATAGAAAGGGGCAATTCACCCCTCCACTTT. The genes are TRBV19 and TRBJ1-6, with D perhaps TRBD1 (5 bases). The germline CDR1 and CDR2 sequences are LNHDA and SQIVND (reference sequence). V lost 0 bases to trimming and J lost 7 bases, with 7 bases between them. The CDR3 length is 14 residues.

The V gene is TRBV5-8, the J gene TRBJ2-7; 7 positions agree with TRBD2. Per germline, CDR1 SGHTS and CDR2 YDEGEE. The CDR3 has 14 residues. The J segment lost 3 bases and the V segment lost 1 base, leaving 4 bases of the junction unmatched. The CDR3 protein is CASSLYGGNYEQYV. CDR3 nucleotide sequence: TGTGCCAGCAGCTTGTACGGGGGGAACTACGAGCAGTACGTC.

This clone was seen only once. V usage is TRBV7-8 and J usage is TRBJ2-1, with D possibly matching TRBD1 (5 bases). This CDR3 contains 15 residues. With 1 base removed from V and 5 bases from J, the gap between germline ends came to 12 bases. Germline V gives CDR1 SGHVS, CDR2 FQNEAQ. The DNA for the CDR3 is TGTGCCAGCAGCTTAGGAGTAGGGGCCAACAATGAGCAGTTCTTC. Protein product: CASSLGVGANNEQFF. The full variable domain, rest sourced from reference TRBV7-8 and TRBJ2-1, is GAGVSQSPRYKVAKRGQDVALRCDPISGHVSLFWYQQALGQGPEFLTYFQNEAQLDKSGLPSDRFFAERPEGSVSTLKIQRTQQEDSAVYLCASSLGVGANNEQFFGPGTRLTVL.

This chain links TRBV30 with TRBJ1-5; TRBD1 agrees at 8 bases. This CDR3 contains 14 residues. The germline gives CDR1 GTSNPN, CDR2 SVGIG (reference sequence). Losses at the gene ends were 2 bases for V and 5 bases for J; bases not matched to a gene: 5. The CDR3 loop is CAWSMGQEHQPQHF. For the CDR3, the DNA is TGTGCCTGGAGTATGGGACAGGAACATCAGCCCCAGCATTTT.

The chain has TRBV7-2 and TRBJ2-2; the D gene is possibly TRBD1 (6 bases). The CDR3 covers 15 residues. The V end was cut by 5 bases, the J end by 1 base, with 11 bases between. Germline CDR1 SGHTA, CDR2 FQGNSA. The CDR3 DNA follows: TGTGCCAGCAGCGTCTTAGGGGGGAACACCGGGGAGCTGTTTTTT. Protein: CASSVLGGNTGELFF.

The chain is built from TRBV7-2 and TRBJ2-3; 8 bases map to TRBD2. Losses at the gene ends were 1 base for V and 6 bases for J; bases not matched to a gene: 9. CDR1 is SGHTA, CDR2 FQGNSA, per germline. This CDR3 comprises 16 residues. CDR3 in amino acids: CASSLVQRREADTQYF. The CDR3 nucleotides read TGTGCCAGCAGCTTAGTCCAGCGGCGGGAGGCGGATACGCAGTATTTT.

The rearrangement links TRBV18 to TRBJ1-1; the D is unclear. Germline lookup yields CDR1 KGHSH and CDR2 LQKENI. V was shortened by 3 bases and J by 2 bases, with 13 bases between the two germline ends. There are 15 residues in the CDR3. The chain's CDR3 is CASSPNSSPNTEAFF. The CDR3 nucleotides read TGTGCCAGCTCACCGAACTCAAGCCCCAACACTGAAGCTTTCTTT.

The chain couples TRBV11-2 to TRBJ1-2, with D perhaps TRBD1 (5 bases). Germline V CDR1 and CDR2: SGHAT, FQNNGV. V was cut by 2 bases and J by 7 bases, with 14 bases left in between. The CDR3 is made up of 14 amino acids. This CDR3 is CASSLRPGEGGYTF. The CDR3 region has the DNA TGTGCCAGCAGCTTACGGCCGGGGGAGGGTGGCTACACCTTC.

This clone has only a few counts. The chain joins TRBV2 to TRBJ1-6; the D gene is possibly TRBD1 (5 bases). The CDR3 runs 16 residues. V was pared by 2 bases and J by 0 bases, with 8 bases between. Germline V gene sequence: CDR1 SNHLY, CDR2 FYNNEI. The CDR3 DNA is TGTGCCAGCAGTGAAAGGAGGGGCTCCTATAATTCACCCCTCCACTTT. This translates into CASSERRGSYNSPLHF.

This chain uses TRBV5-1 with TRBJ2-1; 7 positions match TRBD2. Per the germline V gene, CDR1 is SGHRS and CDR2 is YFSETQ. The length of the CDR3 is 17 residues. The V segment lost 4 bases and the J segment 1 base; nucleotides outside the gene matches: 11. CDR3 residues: CASSISPGGISYNEQFF. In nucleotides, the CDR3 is TGCGCCAGCAGCATCTCCCCGGGGGGAATATCCTACAATGAGCAGTTCTTC.